The T cell receptor beta chain described here comes from a study of cytomegalovirus exposure and HLA in healthy donors. This clone turned up a few times. Its specificity is unknown. General observations from the study: CMV antigen specificity was confirmed in vitro for three CMV-associated chains.

This CDR3 is 16 amino acids long. The study ran its PCR with 60 Vbeta and 13 Jbeta primers. Assay used: immunoSEQ multiplex PCR; TCRdb lists only in-frame clones, some missing. The sample consists of about 100,000 clones, around 76% of them appearing once. Sequenced sample: PBMCs. This chain uses TRBV7-5 with TRBJ2-7; the table assigns TRBD1, which was not confirmed against the DNA. TRBV7-5 is described as a pseudogene. This TCR was recovered from a man in his forties or fifties in good health and CMV-seropositive. For the CDR3, the DNA is TGTGCCAGAAGTTACGTTCGACGGGACAGAGTCTACGAGCAGTACTTC. It encodes CARSYVRRDRVYEQYF.